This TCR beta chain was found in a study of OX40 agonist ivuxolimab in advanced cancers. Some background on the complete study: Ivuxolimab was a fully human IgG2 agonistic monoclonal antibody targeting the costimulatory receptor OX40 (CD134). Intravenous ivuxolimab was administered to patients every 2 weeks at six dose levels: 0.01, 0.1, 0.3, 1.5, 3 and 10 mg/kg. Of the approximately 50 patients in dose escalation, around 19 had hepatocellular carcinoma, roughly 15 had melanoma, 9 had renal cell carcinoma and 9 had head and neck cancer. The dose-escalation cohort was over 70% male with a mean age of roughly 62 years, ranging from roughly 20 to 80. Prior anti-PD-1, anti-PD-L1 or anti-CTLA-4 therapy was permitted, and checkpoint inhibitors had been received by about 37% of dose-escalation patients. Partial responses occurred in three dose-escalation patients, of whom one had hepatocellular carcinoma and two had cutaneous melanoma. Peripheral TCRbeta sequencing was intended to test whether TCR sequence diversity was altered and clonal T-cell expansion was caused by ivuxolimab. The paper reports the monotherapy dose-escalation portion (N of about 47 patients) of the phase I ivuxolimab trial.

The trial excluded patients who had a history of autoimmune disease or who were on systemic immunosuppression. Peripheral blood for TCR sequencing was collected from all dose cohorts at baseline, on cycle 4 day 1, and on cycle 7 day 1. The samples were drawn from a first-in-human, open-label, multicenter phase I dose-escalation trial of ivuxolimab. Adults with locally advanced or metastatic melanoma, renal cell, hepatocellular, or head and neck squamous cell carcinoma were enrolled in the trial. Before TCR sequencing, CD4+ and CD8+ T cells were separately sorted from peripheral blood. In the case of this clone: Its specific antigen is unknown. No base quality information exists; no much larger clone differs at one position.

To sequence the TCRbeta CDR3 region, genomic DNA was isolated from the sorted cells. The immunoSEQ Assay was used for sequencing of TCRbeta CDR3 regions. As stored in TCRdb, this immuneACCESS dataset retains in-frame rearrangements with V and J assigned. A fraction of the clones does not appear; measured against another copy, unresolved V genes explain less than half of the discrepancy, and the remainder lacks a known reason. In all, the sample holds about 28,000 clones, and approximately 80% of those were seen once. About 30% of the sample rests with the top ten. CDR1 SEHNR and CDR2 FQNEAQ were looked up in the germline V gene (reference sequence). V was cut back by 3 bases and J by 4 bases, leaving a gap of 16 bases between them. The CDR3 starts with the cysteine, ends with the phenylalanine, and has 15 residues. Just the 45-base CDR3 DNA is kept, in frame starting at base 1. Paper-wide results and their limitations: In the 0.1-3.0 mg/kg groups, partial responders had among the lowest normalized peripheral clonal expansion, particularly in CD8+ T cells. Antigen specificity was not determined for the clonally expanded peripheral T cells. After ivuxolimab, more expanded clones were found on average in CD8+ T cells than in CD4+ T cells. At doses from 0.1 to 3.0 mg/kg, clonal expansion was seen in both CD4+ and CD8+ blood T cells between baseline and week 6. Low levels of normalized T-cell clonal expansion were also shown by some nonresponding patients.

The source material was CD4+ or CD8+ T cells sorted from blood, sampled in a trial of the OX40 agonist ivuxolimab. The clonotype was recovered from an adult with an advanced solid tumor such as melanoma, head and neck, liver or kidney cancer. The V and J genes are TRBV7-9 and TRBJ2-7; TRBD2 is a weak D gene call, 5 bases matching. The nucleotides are TGTGCCAGCAGCTTCTCTGGGGAGCGAGTTTACGAGCAGTACTTC. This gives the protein CASSFSGERVYEQYF.